The TCR beta chain described here comes from a study of T cell responses to AZD1222 COVID-19 vaccine. Some clones are missing from TCRdb's copy, which holds only in-frame ones; the method was immunoSEQ multiplex PCR. The profile shows 95,000 to 110,000 clones, around 91% of them singletons. Study results and limitations: Spike-specific TCR breadth and depth rose after two AZD1222 doses. All repertoire sampling was performed exclusively after the peak T cell response. The sample set comprised mostly white British donors with more females, and clonal diversity was possibly underestimated. Seropositive status at baseline applied to only five to seven AZD1222 recipients.

CDR3 length equals 14 residues. The germline gives CDR1 SGDLS, CDR2 YYNGEE. Trimming pared 3 bases from V and 4 bases from J, leaving 13 bases between. A word on this clone: Its antigen remains unidentified.

The chain employs TRBV9 and TRBJ1-1; a possible D gene is TRBD1 (5 bases). This TCR was recovered from an adult in good health. The starting material was peripheral blood, obtained on day 0 of AZD1222 vaccination. CDR3 nucleotides: TGTGCCAGCAGCGAATCTGGGGACTTCACTGAAGCTTTCTTT. Its translation: CASSESGDFTEAFF.